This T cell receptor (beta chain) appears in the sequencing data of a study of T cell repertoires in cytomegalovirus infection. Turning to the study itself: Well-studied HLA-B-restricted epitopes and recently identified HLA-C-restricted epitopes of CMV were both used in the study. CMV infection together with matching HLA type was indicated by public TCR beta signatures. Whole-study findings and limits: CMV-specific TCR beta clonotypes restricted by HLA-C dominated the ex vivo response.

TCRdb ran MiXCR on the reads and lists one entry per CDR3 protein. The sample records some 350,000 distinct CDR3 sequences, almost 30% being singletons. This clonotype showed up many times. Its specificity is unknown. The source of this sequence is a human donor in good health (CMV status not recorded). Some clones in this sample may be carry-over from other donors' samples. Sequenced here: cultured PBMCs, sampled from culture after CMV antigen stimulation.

This CDR3 reads CASSPGGYEQYF. The CDR3 DNA follows: TGTGCCAGCAGCCCCGGGGGCTACGAGCAGTACTTC. The chain is built from TRBV7-9 and TRBJ2-7, with D tentatively TRBD2 (6 bases). This CDR3 contains 12 residues. V gave up 5 bases and J gave up 3 bases, with 8 bases separating them. CDR1 is SEHNR and CDR2 is FQNEAQ in the germline V gene (reference sequence).